One sample yielded the 13 T cell receptor beta chains listed below, sequenced in a study of T cell repertoires in cytomegalovirus infection. TCRdb re-analysed the reads in MiXCR, keeping a single row per CDR3 protein. The sample holds approximately 500,000 distinct CDR3 sequences, about 10% seen once. The sample was PBMCs. These receptors were obtained from a human donor in good health (CMV status not recorded). Some clones in this sample may be carry-over from other donors' samples.

Many counts were recorded for this clonotype. V gene TRBV7-9 combines with J gene TRBJ1-2, with a possible D match to TRBD1 (6 bases). This CDR3 contains 16 residues. V lost 4 bases and J 6 bases, leaving 21 bases between the germline ends. CDR1 SEHNR and CDR2 FQNEAQ come from the germline V gene (reference sequence). CDR3 sequence reads: CASSSWGFQGFHGYTF. DNA of the CDR3: TGTGCCAGCAGCTCCTGGGGGTTTCAGGGGTTTCATGGCTACACCTTC.

The chain carries TRBV29-1 and TRBJ2-3; D possibly corresponds to TRBD1 (6 bases). Trimming stripped 3 bases from V and 6 bases from J, with 19 bases between. CDR3 length: 15 amino acids. Germline V gene sequence: CDR1 SQVTM, CDR2 ANQGSEA. CDR3 nucleotide sequence: TGCAGCGTTGACCGGACAGCTAAATTCGTGGATACGCAGTATTTT. Encoded protein: CSVDRTAKFVDTQYF.

V is TRBV10-3 and J is TRBJ2-5; perhaps TRBD2 as D (6 bases). The CDR3 is 14 amino acids. Germline V gene data show CDR1 as ENHRY and CDR2 as SYGVKD. Trimming took 4 bases from V and 0 from J, leaving 9 bases between them. CDR3 nucleotides: TGTGCCATCAGTGGGGGACTGGACCAAGAGACCCAGTACTTC. It yields the protein CAISGGLDQETQYF.

This clonotype has at least ten counts. J is TRBJ2-2 and V is TRBV12-3 or TRBV12-4; TRBD1 matches at 11 bases. V dropped 4 bases and J dropped 6; count of bases not matched to a gene: 4. The CDR3 totals 15 residues. CDR3 DNA: TGTGCCAGCAGTTGGGACAGGGGGTACGCCGGGGAGCTGTTTTTT. Amino acid sequence: CASSWDRGYAGELFF.

At least ten counts were recorded for this clonotype. The chain is built from TRBV28 and TRBJ2-7; 10 nucleotides agree with TRBD2. Trimming removed 5 bases from V and 3 bases from J; junction bases left unmatched: 16. This CDR3 contains 18 residues. Germline V gene data show CDR1 as MDHEN and CDR2 as SYDVKM. CDR3 loop: CASSPVGLAREYGYEQYF. CDR3 bases: TGTGCCAGCAGTCCGGTGGGACTAGCGCGGGAGTATGGCTACGAGCAGTACTTC.

As regards this clonotype: This may arise from a read error, as a much more abundant clone is one base away. This rearrangement joins TRBV19 to TRBJ1-5, with D hard to call. From germline, CDR1 is LNHDA and CDR2 SQIVND (reference sequence). Deletions cut 9 bases from V and 1 base from J, with 10 bases between. CDR3 size: 13 residues. The CDR3 coding sequence is TGTGCCAGCAGTGTAAAGAGCAATCAGCCCCAGCATTTT. Protein sequence: CASSVKSNQPQHF.

The rearrangement joins TRBV19 to TRBJ2-2; D is undetermined. Trimming took 7 bases from V and 0 from J, leaving 12 bases between them. Germline assignment: CDR1 LNHDA and CDR2 SQIVND (reference sequence). The CDR3 length is 15 residues. The CDR3 sequence is CASNPDTPNTGELFF. CDR3 nucleotides: TGTGCCAGTAACCCGGATACTCCGAACACCGGGGAGCTGTTTTTT.

The chain employs TRBV14 and TRBJ2-1; D unclear. Germline V CDR1 and CDR2: SGHDN, FVKESK. The CDR3 consists of 14 residues. V lost 0 bases, J lost 12 bases, and 15 bases lay in between. CDR3 DNA sequence: TGTGCCAGCAGCCAAGAAGATCTGCAATTGAGGCAGTTCTTC. This gives the protein CASSQEDLQLRQFF.

The sample holds one count of this clonotype. V gene TRBV18 combines with J gene TRBJ2-7; 9 nucleotides match TRBD1. The CDR3 has 15 amino acids. Germline V gene sequence: CDR1 KGHSH, CDR2 LQKENI. Trimming at V came to 2 bases and at J to 7 bases, leaving 9 bases not matched to a gene. CDR3 amino acids: CASSPWDRAPGEQYF. CDR3 DNA sequence: TGTGCCAGCTCACCATGGGACAGGGCACCGGGTGAGCAGTACTTC. The full variable domain, its missing parts supplied by reference TRBV18 and TRBJ2-7, is NAGVMQNPRHLVRRRGQEARLRCSPMKGHSHVYWYRQLPEEGLKFMVYLQKENIIDESGMPKERFSAEFPKEGPSILRIQQVVRGDSAAYFCASSPWDRAPGEQYFGPGTRLTVT.

This clonotype was seen repeatedly, ten times or more. V usage is TRBV25-1 and J usage is TRBJ1-1; D possibly corresponds to TRBD1 (5 bases). The CDR3 is 14 residues long. Germline values: CDR1 MGHDK, CDR2 SYGVNS. V was clipped by 7 bases and J by 0 bases, with 12 bases between them. CDR3 sequence (DNA): TGTGCCAGCACCAGGGAGGGGATGAACACTGAAGCTTTCTTT. This gives the protein CASTREGMNTEAFF. Filled out from reference TRBV25-1 and TRBJ1-1, the complete variable domain reads EADIYQTPRYLVIGTGKKITLECSQTMGHDKMYWYQQDPGMELHLIHYSYGVNSTEKGDLSSESTVSRIRTEHFPLTLESARPSHTSQYLCASTREGMNTEAFFGQGTRLTVV.

This clonotype was observed at least ten times. The CDR3 nucleotides are TGTGCCAGCCCCCCCCGGGGGGCTAGCGGGAGGGCCATCGGAGAGACCCAGTACTTC. Translation gives CASPPRGASGRAIGETQYF. The chain uses TRBV28 and TRBJ2-5, with TRBD2 matching over 12 bases. The ends lost 8 bases at V and 4 bases at J; junction bases unmatched: 20. The CDR3 runs 19 residues. The germline V gene has CDR1 MDHEN and CDR2 SYDVKM.

This clonotype was counted ten times or more. V and J are TRBV7-3 and TRBJ2-2, with 8 positions matching TRBD1. CDR3 length equals 15 residues. The germline gives CDR1 SGHTA, CDR2 FQGTGA. J gave up 1 base and V 3 bases, and 1 base lay outside the gene matches. CDR3 in DNA: TGTGCCAGCAGCTTCAGGGGGCTGAACACCGGGGAGCTGTTTTTT. Residues: CASSFRGLNTGELFF. Based on the CDR3 plus reference TRBV7-3 and TRBJ2-2, the full variable domain is GAGVSQTPSNKVTEKGKYVELRCDPISGHTALYWYRQSLGQGPEFLIYFQGTGAADDSGLPNDRFFAVRPEGSVSTLKIQRTERGDSAVYLCASSFRGLNTGELFFGEGSRLTVL.

This clonotype was counted only a few times. The V and J genes are TRBV13 and TRBJ1-5, with D perhaps matching TRBD1 (6 bases). This CDR3 comprises 14 residues. V was trimmed by 0 bases and J by 7 bases, leaving 10 bases between them. Germline CDR1 reads PRHDT; CDR2 reads FYEKMQ (reference sequence). CDR3: CASSLGLGGQPQHF. In nucleotides, the CDR3 is TGTGCCAGCAGCTTAGGCCTAGGGGGACAGCCCCAGCATTTT.